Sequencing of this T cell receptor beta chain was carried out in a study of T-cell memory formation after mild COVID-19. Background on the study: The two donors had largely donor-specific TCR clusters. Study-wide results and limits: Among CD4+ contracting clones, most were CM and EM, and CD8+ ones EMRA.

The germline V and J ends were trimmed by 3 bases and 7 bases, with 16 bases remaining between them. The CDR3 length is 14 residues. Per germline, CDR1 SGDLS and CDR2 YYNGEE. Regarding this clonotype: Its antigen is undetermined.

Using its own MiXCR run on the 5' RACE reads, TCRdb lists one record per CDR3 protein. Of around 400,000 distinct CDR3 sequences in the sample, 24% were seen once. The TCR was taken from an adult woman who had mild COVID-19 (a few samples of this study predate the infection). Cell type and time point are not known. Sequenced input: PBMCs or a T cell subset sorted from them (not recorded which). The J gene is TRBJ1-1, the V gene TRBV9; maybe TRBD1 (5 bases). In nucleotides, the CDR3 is TGTGCCAGCAGCGCGGAAGAGGGACTTAGTGAAGCTTTCTTT. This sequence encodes CASSAEEGLSEAFF.